A selection of T cell receptor beta chains follows, all from one sample in a study of cytomegalovirus exposure and HLA in healthy donors. Profiled with immunoSEQ multiplex PCR; TCRdb holds only in-frame clones, not every one. Of over 130,000 clones in the sample, just over 70% were seen once. Sequencing was carried out using PBMCs. All receptors derive from a young woman in good health and CMV-seronegative. Each CDR3 is given with its conserved first and last residue. The D gene is left open where the match is weak. Some rows mark clone size as missing; the rest say once, few, many or name a class of expanded clone.

d_gene,v_gene,abundance,j_gene,CDR3nt,CDR3aa
TRBD2,TRBV7-2,few,TRBJ2-5,TGTGCCAGCAGCTTAGAGCGGGGGGGCCAAGAGACCCAGTACTTC,CASSLERGGQETQYF
TRBD1,TRBV18,.,TRBJ2-5,TGTGCCAGCTCACCAGGGACAGGGCACCAAGAGACCCAGTACTTC,CASSPGTGHQETQYF
.,TRBV5-1,.,TRBJ1-5,TGCGCCAGCAGCTTGGAACCCAGCGGAGCCCAGCATTTT,CASSLEPSGAQHF
.,TRBV28,.,TRBJ2-3,TGTGCCAGCAGGTCTAGCACAGATACGCAGTATTTT,CASRSSTDTQYF
TRBD2,TRBV25-1,few,TRBJ2-1,TGTGCCAGCAGTGAAGACGGAGGGACTAGCGCGAGATATGAGCAGTTCTTC,CASSEDGGTSARYEQFF
.,TRBV6-5,.,TRBJ2-1,TGTGCCAGCAGTTACTCGCCGACAGTGGGCAATGAGCAGTTCTTC,CASSYSPTVGNEQFF
.,TRBV5-1,once,TRBJ1-1,TGCGCCAGCAGCTTTCAGGGAGGGGGCACTGAAGCTTTCTTT,CASSFQGGGTEAFF
.,TRBV4-2,.,TRBJ1-5,TGTGCCAGCAGCCAAGATCGCCAGAGCAATCAGCCCCAGCATTTT,CASSQDRQSNQPQHF
TRBD1,TRBV2,.,TRBJ1-5,TGTGCCAGCAGCGAGGACAGGGGTGGCTCTGGTGGCAATCAGCCCCAGCATTTT,CASSEDRGGSGGNQPQHF
TRBD2,TRBV7-3,.,TRBJ2-3,TGTGCCAGCAGCCCCGGGGGGAGCACAGATACGCAGTATTTT,CASSPGGSTDTQYF
.,TRBV6-1,few,TRBJ2-3,TGTGCCACCGACAGGTCCTTGGATACGCAGTATTTT,CATDRSLDTQYF
.,TRBV7-2,.,TRBJ1-5,TGTGCCAGCAGCTTAGGCGGGAGGGGCTGGCAACAGCCCCAGCATTTT,CASSLGGRGWQQPQHF
TRBD1,TRBV11-2,.,TRBJ1-1,TGTGCCAGCAGCCCTCAGAGGGACAGCGGCACTGAAGCTTTCTTT,CASSPQRDSGTEAFF
.,TRBV5-6,.,TRBJ2-3,TGTGCCAGCAGCTTGGAAGCAGGGGCAGATACGCAGTATTTT,CASSLEAGADTQYF
TRBD1,TRBV5-6,.,TRBJ1-2,TGTGCCAGCAGCGATACAGGACAGGTACCTAACTATGGCTACACCTTC,CASSDTGQVPNYGYTF
TRBD1,TRBV5-4,.,TRBJ1-1,TGTGCCAGCAGTCCCCCCGACAGGGCCGAGAACACTGAAGCTTTCTTT,CASSPPDRAENTEAFF
.,TRBV30,.,TRBJ2-3,TGTGCCTGGAGTGTAGGGGGTTCCACAGATACGCAGTATTTT,CAWSVGGSTDTQYF
.,TRBV9,.,TRBJ2-2,TGTGCCAGCAGCGGTAGGCGGGGGCGGTCGACGAACACCGGGGAGCTGTTTTTT,CASSGRRGRSTNTGELFF